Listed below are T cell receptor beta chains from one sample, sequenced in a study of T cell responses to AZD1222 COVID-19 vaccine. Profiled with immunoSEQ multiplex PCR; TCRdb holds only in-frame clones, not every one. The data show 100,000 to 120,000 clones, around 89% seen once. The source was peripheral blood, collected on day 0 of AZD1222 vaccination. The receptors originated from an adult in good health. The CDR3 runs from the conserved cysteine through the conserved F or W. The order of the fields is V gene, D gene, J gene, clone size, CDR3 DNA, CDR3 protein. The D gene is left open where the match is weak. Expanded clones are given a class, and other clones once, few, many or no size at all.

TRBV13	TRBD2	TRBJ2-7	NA	TGTGCCAGCAGCTCGCTAGCGGGAGTAAGCTACGAGCAGTACTTC	CASSSLAGVSYEQYF
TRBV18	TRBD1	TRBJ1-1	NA	TGTGCCAGCTCACTAGCAATTTGGACAGGGAACACTGAAGCTTTCTTT	CASSLAIWTGNTEAFF
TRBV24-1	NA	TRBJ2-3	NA	TGTGCCACCAGTGACTCGGACCGACGGGGCACAGATACGCAGTATTTT	CATSDSDRRGTDTQYF
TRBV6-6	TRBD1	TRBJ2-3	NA	TGTGCCAGCAGTATGGACAGGGGGCTAGATACGCAGTATTTT	CASSMDRGLDTQYF
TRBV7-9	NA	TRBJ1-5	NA	TGTGCCAGCAGCTTAGGGGCAGCTAATCAGCCCCAGCATTTT	CASSLGAANQPQHF
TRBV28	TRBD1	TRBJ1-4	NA	TGTGCCAGCAGTCAATCCGGGACAGGGGTTGGAAAACTGTTTTTT	CASSQSGTGVGKLFF
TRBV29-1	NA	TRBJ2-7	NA	TGCAGCGCCGAACAGAGGACTGGTGAGCAGTACTTC	CSAEQRTGEQYF
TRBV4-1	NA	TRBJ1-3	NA	TGCGCCAGCAGCCAATCGGACGGGGGTGCGGGAAACACCATATATTTT	CASSQSDGGAGNTIYF
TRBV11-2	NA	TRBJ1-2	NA	TGTGCCAGCAGCTTAGTAGCGAACAGGGTCGATGGCTACACCTTC	CASSLVANRVDGYTF
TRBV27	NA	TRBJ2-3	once	TGTGCCAGCAGTCCAGCGGGCTATAGCACAGATACGCAGTATTTT	CASSPAGYSTDTQYF
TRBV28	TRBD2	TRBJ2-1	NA	TGTGCCAGCACTCTACCGGGACTAGACAATGAGCAGTTCTTC	CASTLPGLDNEQFF
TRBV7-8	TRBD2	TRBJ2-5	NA	TGTGCCAGCAGCTTAGGAGGGACTAGCGGGATGGGGGAGACCCAGTACTTC	CASSLGGTSGMGETQYF
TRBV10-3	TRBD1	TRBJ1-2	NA	TGTGCCATCAGTCCACCGGGACAGGGAGGGGAACGGAGTGGCTACACCTTC	CAISPPGQGGERSGYTF
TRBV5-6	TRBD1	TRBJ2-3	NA	TGTGCCAGCAGCTTAAGAGGGACAGGGTATAAAGATACGCAGTATTTT	CASSLRGTGYKDTQYF
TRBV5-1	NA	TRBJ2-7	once	TGCGCCAGCAGCGAGGGAGTATCCTACGAGCAGTACTTC	CASSEGVSYEQYF
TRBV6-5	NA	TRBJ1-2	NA	TGTGCCAGCAGGCTCCCCGGCGCCTATGGCTACACCTTC	CASRLPGAYGYTF
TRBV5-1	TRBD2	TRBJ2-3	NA	TGCGCCAGCAGCGGCCTCGGGAGCGGGAGTACAGATACGCAGTATTTT	CASSGLGSGSTDTQYF
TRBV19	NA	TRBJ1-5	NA	TGTGCCAGTAGTATCGGGACCTCGCCTAGCAATCAGCCCCAGCATTTT	CASSIGTSPSNQPQHF
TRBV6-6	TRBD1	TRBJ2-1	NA	TGTGCCAGCAGCTTCGGGACAGGGGGGTCCAATGAGCAGTTCTTC	CASSFGTGGSNEQFF
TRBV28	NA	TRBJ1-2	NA	TGTGCCAGCAGAGTTGTAGCTAACTATGGCTACACCTTC	CASRVVANYGYTF
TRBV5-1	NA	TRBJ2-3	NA	TGCGCCAGCAGCTTGATTGCGGGCGCAGATACGCAGTATTTT	CASSLIAGADTQYF
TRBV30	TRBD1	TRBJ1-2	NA	TGTGCCGGGGACAGGGGGCAGGGACGCTATGGCTACACCTTC	CAGDRGQGRYGYTF